One T cell receptor (beta chain) is described in this entry. The repertoire was sequenced with immunoSEQ multiplex PCR; TCRdb's copy has only in-frame clones and lacks some. The sample yields 60,000 to 75,000 clones, about 83% seen once. Trimming left V 7 bases short and J 5 bases short, with 10 bases between. From germline, CDR1 is SGHKS and CDR2 YYEKEE (reference sequence). This CDR3 spans 12 amino acids. These data are taken from a study of control samples from healthy donors and cancer patients. The chain links TRBV5-5 to TRBJ2-1; no definite D call. The sample comprised blood. The receptor's source is a man aged 55 to 70 in good health. CDR3: CASSWGNNEQFF. The DNA of the CDR3 is TGTGCCAGCTCCTGGGGTAACAATGAGCAGTTCTTC. The full variable domain, its missing parts supplied by reference TRBV5-5 and TRBJ2-1, is DAGVTQSPTHLIKTRGQQVTLRCSPISGHKSVSWYQQVLGQGPQFIFQYYEKEERGRGNFPDRFSARQFPNYSSELNVNALLLGDSALYLCASSWGNNEQFFGPGTRLTVL.